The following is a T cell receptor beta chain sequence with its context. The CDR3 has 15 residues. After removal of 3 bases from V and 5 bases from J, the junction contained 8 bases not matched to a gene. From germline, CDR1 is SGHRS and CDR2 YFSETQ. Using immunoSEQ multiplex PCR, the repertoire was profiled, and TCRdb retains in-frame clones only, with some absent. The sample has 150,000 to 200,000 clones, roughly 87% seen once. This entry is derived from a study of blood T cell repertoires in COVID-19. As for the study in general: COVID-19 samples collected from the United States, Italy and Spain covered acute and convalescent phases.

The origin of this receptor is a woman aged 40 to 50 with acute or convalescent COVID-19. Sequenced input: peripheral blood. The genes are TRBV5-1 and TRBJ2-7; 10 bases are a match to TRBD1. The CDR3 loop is CASSSSTGGGNEQYF. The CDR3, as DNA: TGCGCCAGCAGCTCCTCGACAGGGGGCGGAAACGAGCAGTACTTC.